This T cell receptor beta chain was captured in a study of cytomegalovirus exposure and HLA in healthy donors. Looking at the study overall: A preliminary data release comprised 80 million to 95 million unique TCRs obtained from HLA-typed donors.

13 Jbeta primers and 60 Vbeta primers were used for the PCR. The assay was immunoSEQ multiplex PCR, and TCRdb's table has in-frame clones only and misses some. This table holds roughly 140,000 clones, under 90% found once. V shed 2 bases and J shed 1 base, with 8 bases lying between them. CDR1 and CDR2 (germline): SGHVS, FNYEAQ. This CDR3 is built from 14 residues. The chain links TRBV7-6 to TRBJ1-1; no definite D call. This TCR was sampled from a boy aged 2-15 years in good health and CMV-seronegative. What was sequenced was PBMCs. In DNA, the CDR3 is TGTGCCAGCAGCTTAATGGCGGGGAACACTGAAGCTTTCTTT. It specifies CASSLMAGNTEAFF.